This T cell receptor (beta chain) was recorded in a study of CD8+CD57+ T cells in acquired aplastic anemia. For the study at large: Average DNA yield from sorted CD4+ and CD8+ cells was around 3 ug.

Per the germline V gene, CDR1 is MNHNY and CDR2 is SVGAGI (reference sequence). V dropped 0 bases and J dropped 8; count of bases not matched to a gene: 5. The CDR3 spans 17 residues. Patients chosen for sequencing had CD8+CD57+ cells that had expanded, as shown by flow cytometry. TCR beta VDJ and CDR3 profiles were obtained from a genomic DNA template. MiXCR was run by TCRdb on the reads, yielding one entry per CDR3 protein. The sample lists 200,000 or so distinct CDR3 sequences, roughly 53% occurring once. This clonotype was seen at least ten times. The TCR sequence derives from a human donor with aplastic anemia. Sequencing input: sorted CD4+, CD8+, or CD8+CD57+ T cells (not recorded which) from PBMCs. The V gene is TRBV6-6, the J gene TRBJ1-6, with 12 bases fitting TRBD1. This CDR3 reads CASSYSGQGARDSPLHF. The CDR3 bases are TGTGCCAGCAGTTACTCGGGACAGGGGGCGCGTGATTCACCCCTCCACTTT.